The 25 T cell receptor beta chains in this list originate from one sample, sequenced in a study of cytomegalovirus exposure and HLA in healthy donors. Produced via immunoSEQ multiplex PCR; TCRdb's table is partial and in-frame only. The sample holds 120,000 or so clones, 85% to 90% seen once. Specimen: PBMCs. These receptors were taken from a woman between 18 and 29 years old in good health and CMV-seronegative.

The chain couples TRBV28 to TRBJ2-7; D gene unclear. CDR1 and CDR2 (germline): MDHEN, SYDVKM. The V end was cut by 3 bases, the J end by 4 bases, with 10 bases between. The CDR3 loop spans 13 amino acids. CDR3 residues: CASSFRNKYEQYF. CDR3 coding DNA: TGTGCCAGCAGTTTCCGAAACAAGTACGAGCAGTACTTC.

This chain links TRBV28 with TRBJ1-5, with D hard to call. Germline loops: CDR1 MDHEN, CDR2 SYDVKM. This CDR3 region has 17 residues. Trimming stripped 10 bases from V and 0 bases from J, with 22 bases between. The CDR3 loop is CATRLTGAKYSNQPQHF. In DNA form, the CDR3 reads TGTGCCACCAGATTAACGGGAGCAAAGTATAGCAATCAGCCCCAGCATTTT.

This clone was detected only once. CDR3 region: CASSRTSGSMTDTQYF. CDR3 in DNA: TGTGCCAGCAGCCGGACTAGCGGGAGTATGACAGATACGCAGTATTTT. This chain uses TRBV11-2 with TRBJ2-3, with 13 bases that match TRBD2. The trim removed 5 bases at V and 3 bases at J, leaving 5 bases unmatched. Looked up from germline, CDR1 is SGHAT and CDR2 is FQNNGV. This CDR3 comprises 16 residues. Complete variable domain (other parts from reference TRBV11-2 and TRBJ2-3): EAGVAQSPRYKIIEKRQSVAFWCNPISGHATLYWYQQILGQGPKLLIQFQNNGVVDDSQLPKDRFSAERLKGVDSTLKIQPAKLEDSAVYLCASSRTSGSMTDTQYFGPGTRLTVL.

The CDR3 protein is CASSGGSSGNTIYF. DNA for the CDR3: TGTGCCAGCAGCGGAGGCAGCTCTGGAAACACCATATATTTT. This chain connects TRBV6-5 to TRBJ1-3, with D hard to call. CDR3 length: 14 amino acids. CDR1 is MNHEY, CDR2 SVGAGI, per germline. The V gene lost 6 bases and the J gene lost 0 bases, with 9 bases spanning the gap.

The genes are TRBV28 and TRBJ1-1; TRBD1 might be the D (6 bases). Trimming removed 4 bases at V and 5 bases at J, with 17 bases between. The CDR3 runs 15 residues. CDR1 is MDHEN, CDR2 SYDVKM, per germline. The chain's CDR3 is CASSSLSTGNTEAFF. The DNA for the CDR3 is TGTGCCAGCAGTTCACTCTCTACAGGGAATACTGAAGCTTTCTTT.

The V and J genes are TRBV4-1 and TRBJ1-4; D perhaps matches TRBD1 (6 bases). CDR1 and CDR2 from the germline V gene are MGHRA and YSYEKL. The V end lost 6 bases, the J end lost 0 bases, and 11 bases lay between the germline ends. This CDR3 comprises 15 residues. CDR3 DNA: TGCGCCAGCAGAACCCCAGGGGCAACTAATGAAAAACTGTTTTTT. This gives the protein CASRTPGATNEKLFF.

This clone was observed a few times. The J gene is TRBJ2-7, the V gene TRBV10-1, with 11 bases identical to TRBD1. This CDR3 is 14 amino acids long. Germline CDR1 reads WNHNN; CDR2 reads SYGVQD (reference sequence). The V and J ends lost 3 bases and 3 bases, in that order; junction bases with no gene match: 1. The CDR3 loop is CASSEGTGGYEQYF. For the CDR3, the DNA is TGCGCCAGCAGTGAAGGGACAGGGGGCTACGAGCAGTACTTC.

CDR3 loop: CSASPQTSGGNEQFF. Written as DNA, the CDR3 is TGCAGCGCTTCCCCACAGACTAGCGGGGGAAATGAGCAGTTCTTC. The rearrangement joins TRBV29-1 to TRBJ2-1; the match to TRBD2 covers 12 bases. With V trimmed by 7 bases and J by 7 bases, 11 bases remained unmatched. The CDR3 is made up of 15 amino acids. Germline CDR1 and CDR2: SQVTM and ANQGSEA.

The rearrangement joins TRBV5-5 to TRBJ1-6, with D possibly TRBD1 on 6 matching bases. Germline assignment: CDR1 SGHKS and CDR2 YYEKEE (reference sequence). The CDR3 spans 14 residues. V dropped 0 bases and J dropped 8 bases, with 9 bases sitting between them. The CDR3, as DNA: TGTGCCAGCAGCTTGGAGGGACAAGATTCACCCCTCCACTTT. Protein sequence: CASSLEGQDSPLHF. Together with reference TRBV5-5 and TRBJ1-6, the CDR3 gives the full variable domain: DAGVTQSPTHLIKTRGQQVTLRCSPISGHKSVSWYQQVLGQGPQFIFQYYEKEERGRGNFPDRFSARQFPNYSSELNVNALLLGDSALYLCASSLEGQDSPLHFGNGTRLTVT.

This sequence joins TRBV6-5 and TRBJ1-4; D perhaps matches TRBD1 (5 bases). CDR1 MNHEY and CDR2 SVGAGI come from the germline V gene. The CDR3 contains 15 residues. V gave up 6 bases and J gave up 4 bases, with 15 bases separating them. CDR3 DNA: TGTGCCAGCAGACCCTATACAGGAATTAATGAAAAACTGTTTTTT. It translates to CASRPYTGINEKLFF.

The V and J genes are TRBV6-1 and TRBJ2-1; the match to TRBD2 covers 9 bases. Looked up from germline, CDR1 is MNHNS and CDR2 is SASEGT. Losses at the gene ends were 2 bases for V and 11 bases for J; bases not matched to a gene: 13. The CDR3 runs to 16 residues. The DNA for the CDR3 is TGTGCCAGCAGTGAATCTCTAGATCTAGCGGGAATGAAGCAGTTCTTC. Amino acid sequence: CASSESLDLAGMKQFF.

V is TRBV5-1 and J is TRBJ1-6, with 9 bases identical to TRBD1. V gave up 4 bases and J gave up 10 bases; unmatched junction bases: 15. The CDR3 is made up of 17 amino acids. Germline values: CDR1 SGHRS, CDR2 YFSETQ. CDR3 nucleotide sequence: TGCGCCAGCAGCCCCCGACAGGGGGAGAGGATTGGGTCACCCCTCCACTTT. Protein product: CASSPRQGERIGSPLHF. Together with reference TRBV5-1 and TRBJ1-6, the CDR3 gives the full variable domain: KAGVTQTPRYLIKTRGQQVTLSCSPISGHRSVSWYQQTPGQGLQFLFEYFSETQRNKGNFPGRFSGRQFSNSRSEMNVSTLELGDSALYLCASSPRQGERIGSPLHFGNGTRLTVT.

This clone occurred once. The chain recombines TRBV27 with TRBJ1-5; TRBD1 aligns across 7 bases. The V gene's germline CDR1 is MNHEY and CDR2 SMNVEV (reference sequence). With V trimmed by 3 bases and J by 6 bases, 2 bases remained unmatched. The CDR3 has 13 amino acids. The CDR3 DNA follows: TGTGCCAGCAGTTTTCGGGACAGTCAGCCCCAGCATTTT. It specifies CASSFRDSQPQHF.

This chain joins TRBV7-9 and TRBJ1-4; D perhaps matches TRBD1 (6 bases). V was trimmed by 4 bases and J by 0 bases, leaving 12 bases between them. Germline assignment: CDR1 SEHNR and CDR2 FQNEAQ (reference sequence). The CDR3 has 16 amino acids. The chain's CDR3 is CASSSPAGATNEKLFF. The CDR3 DNA is TGTGCCAGCAGCTCCCCGGCAGGGGCAACTAATGAAAAACTGTTTTTT.

The rearrangement links TRBV4-3 to TRBJ2-2, with TRBD2 identical over 7 bases. The trim removed 0 bases at V and 2 bases at J, leaving 3 bases unmatched. In germline, CDR1 is LGHNA, CDR2 YSLEER. The CDR3 spans 16 residues. In DNA form, the CDR3 reads TGCGCCAGCAGCCAAGATAGCGGGTTCAACACCGGGGAGCTGTTTTTT. It specifies CASSQDSGFNTGELFF.

The V and J genes are TRBV28 and TRBJ2-2; 10 nucleotides agree with TRBD2. With 0 bases clipped from V and 6 bases from J, the junction kept 7 bases outside the gene matches. The CDR3 length is 17 residues. Germline CDR1 MDHEN, CDR2 SYDVKM. The CDR3 bases are TGTGCCAGCAGTTTATGGCAGTTAGCGGGAGGTCCCGGGGAGCTGTTTTTT. This gives the protein CASSLWQLAGGPGELFF.

V gene TRBV6-6 combines with J gene TRBJ2-7; TRBD2 is a possible D gene (5 bases). This CDR3 region has 15 residues. CDR1 and CDR2 from the germline V gene are MNHNY and SVGAGI (reference sequence). Trimming left V 2 bases short and J 4 bases short, with 15 bases between. The CDR3 reads CASSYSPGSPYEQYF. The CDR3 DNA reads TGTGCCAGCAGTTACAGTCCGGGGTCCCCTTACGAGCAGTACTTC.

The chain carries TRBV30 and TRBJ2-1; TRBD2 matches at 8 bases. Germline loops: CDR1 GTSNPN, CDR2 SVGIG (reference sequence). The CDR3 runs 13 residues. The CDR3 loop is CGAGVSGFNEQFF. DNA of the CDR3: TGTGGAGCGGGAGTTAGTGGGTTCAATGAGCAGTTCTTC.

The rearrangement uses TRBV7-8 and TRBJ2-1; TRBD2 aligns across 11 bases. Germline CDR1 and CDR2: SGHVS and FQNEAQ. Unmatched junction bases numbered 7, after V lost 7 bases and J lost 5 bases. This CDR3 is built from 15 residues. DNA for the CDR3: TGTGCCAGCACCCCCCCTAGCGGGGGGAACAATGAGCAGTTCTTC. Protein sequence: CASTPPSGGNNEQFF.

This clone was seen once. The rearrangement joins TRBV5-1 to TRBJ2-5; 10 bases are a match to TRBD2. From germline, CDR1 is SGHRS and CDR2 YFSETQ. CDR3 length equals 14 residues. V shed 5 bases, J shed 1 base, and the junction held 2 bases outside the gene matches. In DNA, the CDR3 is TGCGCCAGCAGTAGGACTAGCGGCCAAGAGACCCAGTACTTC. Amino acid sequence: CASSRTSGQETQYF.

This clone was counted once. The rearrangement uses TRBV5-1 and TRBJ2-7; the match to TRBD1 covers 8 bases. CDR3 size: 13 residues. J lost 2 bases, V lost 8 bases, and 6 bases had no gene match. Germline loops: CDR1 SGHRS, CDR2 YFSETQ. This CDR3 reads CASYRDRPYEQYF. CDR3 DNA sequence: TGCGCCAGTTATCGGGACAGGCCCTACGAGCAGTACTTC. Full variable domain (missing parts from reference TRBV5-1 and TRBJ2-7): KAGVTQTPRYLIKTRGQQVTLSCSPISGHRSVSWYQQTPGQGLQFLFEYFSETQRNKGNFPGRFSGRQFSNSRSEMNVSTLELGDSALYLCASYRDRPYEQYFGPGTRLTVT.

The chain recombines TRBV21-1 with TRBJ1-1. TRBV21-1 is deemed a pseudogene. This CDR3 spans 14 amino acids. The CDR3 DNA reads TGTGCCAGCAGACTTACCGGGGGGAACACTGAAGCTTTCTTT. Residues: CASRLTGGNTEAFF.

This chain uses TRBV2 with TRBJ2-3; unclear D gene. Per the germline V gene, CDR1 is SNHLY and CDR2 is FYNNEI. V was cut by 6 bases and J by 4 bases, with 8 bases left in between. The CDR3 extends over 12 amino acids. The CDR3: CASSPHSDTQYF. The CDR3 nucleotides are TGTGCCAGCAGCCCCCACTCAGATACGCAGTATTTT.

The V and J genes are TRBV7-9 and TRBJ2-5; a possible D gene is TRBD2 (6 bases). Trimming left V 5 bases short and J 3 bases short, with 13 bases between. The CDR3 consists of 14 residues. Germline lookup yields CDR1 SEHNR and CDR2 FQNEAQ (reference sequence). The CDR3 reads CASSLMAGKETQYF. CDR3 nucleotides: TGTGCCAGCAGCCTCATGGCGGGGAAAGAGACCCAGTACTTC. The full variable domain, with the rest looked up from reference TRBV7-9 and TRBJ2-5, is DTGVSQNPRHKITKRGQNVTFRCDPISEHNRLYWYRQTLGQGPEFLTYFQNEAQLEKSRLLSDRFSAERPKGSFSTLEIQRTEQGDSAMYLCASSLMAGKETQYFGPGTRLLVL.

V and J are TRBV5-6 and TRBJ1-5; 8 nucleotides match TRBD1. CDR3 size: 17 residues. Germline V gene sequence: CDR1 SGHDT, CDR2 YYEEEE. V was clipped by 1 base and J by 2 bases; unmatched bases: 8. The CDR3: CASSLRTGRIGNQPQHF. The CDR3, as DNA: TGTGCCAGCAGCTTGCGGACAGGGCGTATCGGCAATCAGCCCCAGCATTTT. Variable domain in full (rest from reference TRBV5-6 and TRBJ1-5): DAGVTQSPTHLIKTRGQQVTLRCSPKSGHDTVSWYQQALGQGPQFIFQYYEEEERQRGNFPDRFSGHQFPNYSSELNVNALLLGDSALYLCASSLRTGRIGNQPQHFGDGTRLSIL.